A selection of T cell receptor beta chains follows, all from one sample in a study of blood T cells in healthy people across ages. Each CDR3 protein gets one entry after TCRdb re-called the 5' RACE reads with MiXCR. This sample has approximately 820,000 distinct CDR3 sequences, with roughly 44% found just once. Source material: blood. The source is a man aged 55-75 years in good health. Each CDR3 is given without its conserved first and last residue.

v_gene,CDR3aa
TRBV5-5,ASSLRSASPPTDTRY
TRBV20-1,SAKAGGSGEKLF
TRBV7-2,ASSLGAQGANEQF
TRBV6-6,ASTPGTRGNQPQH
TRBV30,AYRALSYEQY
TRBV9,ASSVDGSPTGKFRDTEAF
TRBV20-1,SASRGARDSYEQY
TRBV4-1,ASSPHGGAASTDTQY
TRBV15,ATSRVGVRRETQY
TRBV6-6,AGTYGGQADTDTQY
TRBV7-3,ASSLTSGGPSGELF
TRBV12-3/TRBV12-4,ASKRRDLYEQY
TRBV20-1,SAGLRQGGTDTQY
TRBV15,ATSRPQGETQY
TRBV7-9,ASSNTGTLRETQY
TRBV7-8,ASSFSSDTQY
TRBV20-1,SARDEGHTEAF
TRBV29-1,SVEGPRNIQY
TRBV5-5,ASSLWGAPYEQY
TRBV19,ASQYGGKNTEAF
TRBV11-3,ASSLNPTENTEAF
TRBV4-3,ASSPPYPTNEKLF
TRBV7-2,ASSFYFTEQY
TRBV5-6,ASSLGRRGNEQF
TRBV6-1,ASSESWETQY
TRBV19,ASTGSSGANVLT
TRBV7-8,ASSTLSGSVYNEQF
TRBV30,AWSSGTGYNEQF
TRBV20-1,SARGTGPYQPQH